These T cell receptor beta chains were read from a single sample in a study of blood T cell repertoires in COVID-19. This table comes from immunoSEQ multiplex PCR, and its TCRdb copy is limited to in-frame clones, with some not included. The top ten hold over 30% of the sample, which has 10,000 to 15,000 clones, just under 80% seen once. The sample was peripheral blood. The receptors here all came from a human donor in a cohort sampled during active COVID-19. Both conserved end residues are part of each CDR3. Fields, in order: J gene, V gene, clone size, D gene, CDR3 DNA, CDR3 protein. D genes are given only for firm matches. Size tells how often a clone was seen (once, few, many) or the class of an expanded clone, and some rows leave it out.

>TRBJ1-4|TRBV19|once|.
TGTGCCAGTAGTACCCAGGGCTGGAATGAAAAACTGTTTTTT
CASSTQGWNEKLFF
>TRBJ1-5|TRBV5-1|once|.
TGCGCCAGCAGCCCGGGACAACTTCCCAATCAGCCCCAGCATTTT
CASSPGQLPNQPQHF
>TRBJ1-5|TRBV5-8|.|.
TGTGCCAGCAGCCTGGACAGCGGGAGCAATCAGCCCCAGCATTTT
CASSLDSGSNQPQHF
>TRBJ2-7|TRBV7-2|.|TRBD1
TGTGCCAGCAGCTTAGGCCCCGGGACAGGCTACGAGCAGTACTTC
CASSLGPGTGYEQYF
>TRBJ2-2|TRBV18|.|TRBD1
TGTGCCAGCTCGAACCTGGGACAGCCGAACACCGGGGAGCTGTTTTTT
CASSNLGQPNTGELFF
>TRBJ2-7|TRBV9|once|.
TGTGCCAGCAGCGTTGAGGGATCCTACGAGCAGTACTTC
CASSVEGSYEQYF
>TRBJ1-5|TRBV4-2|.|.
TGTGCCAGCAGCCAAGATCGGAGGGCGCAGCCCCAGCATTTT
CASSQDRRAQPQHF
>TRBJ1-1|TRBV4-3|.|.
TGCGCCAGCAGCCAAATAGGGGGCACTGAAGCTTTCTTT
CASSQIGGTEAFF
>TRBJ2-3|TRBV30|.|TRBD2
TGTGCCTGGAGCGGGGTAGCGGGCAGGACAAGTAGCACAGATACGCAGTATTTT
CAWSGVAGRTSSTDTQYF
>TRBJ2-7|TRBV12-3/TRBV12-4|.|.
TGTGCCAGCAGTTTCACGGGTTACGAGCAGTACTTC
CASSFTGYEQYF
>TRBJ2-1|TRBV5-1|once|TRBD1
TGCGCCAGCAGCTTGGAGGGGGCTGAGCAGTTCTTC
CASSLEGAEQFF
>TRBJ1-5|TRBV10-3|.|TRBD1
TGTGCCGTACAGGGGGATAGCAATCAGCCCCAGCATTTT
CAVQGDSNQPQHF
>TRBJ1-3|TRBV6-2/TRBV6-3|.|.
TGTGCCAGCAGTACCCCAGGGGCTGGAAACACCATATATTTT
CASSTPGAGNTIYF
>TRBJ1-2|TRBV7-8|.|TRBD1
TGTGCCAGCAGCCCGGGACAGGGTGGCTATGGCTACACCTTC
CASSPGQGGYGYTF
>TRBJ1-3|TRBV28|.|.
TGTGCCAGCACCAGTTCCTCGCAGGGCGGAAACACCATATATTTT
CASTSSSQGGNTIYF
>TRBJ1-4|TRBV7-8|few|.
TGTGCCAGCAGCTTAGATCGTGGGGGCCCTAATGAAAAACTGTTTTTT
CASSLDRGGPNEKLFF